This T cell receptor (beta chain) comes out of a study of cytomegalovirus exposure and HLA in healthy donors. The V gene's germline CDR1 is SGHNT and CDR2 YYREEE (reference sequence). The CDR3 contains 16 residues. V was pared by 0 bases and J by 0 bases, with 12 bases between. The PCR used 60 Vbeta and 13 Jbeta primers. Profiling relied on immunoSEQ multiplex PCR, and the TCRdb table lists in-frame clones only, not all of them. This table holds tens of thousands of clones, about 80% found once. This rearrangement joins TRBV5-4 to TRBJ1-1, with D possibly TRBD1 on 5 matching bases. This sequence was found in a young man in good health and CMV-seronegative. The source material was PBMCs. The CDR3 is CASSLGGRAMNTEAFF. CDR3 in DNA: TGTGCCAGCAGCTTGGGGGGCAGAGCCATGAACACTGAAGCTTTCTTT.